This T cell receptor beta chain was sequenced for a study of cytomegalovirus exposure and HLA in healthy donors (dated by TCRdb to the late 2010s). Describing the broader study: An earlier analysis of under 600 of the donors reported approximately 270 Gb of sequence data and some 120 million unique TCR beta sequences from about 200 million T cells. Approximately 300 gigabases of sequencing data and 91 million or so unique TCR sequences made up an early release that covered about 640 HLA-typed donors. Of the roughly 390 genotyped donors, over 80% were placed in the genetic ancestry cluster associated with self-reported Caucasian donors. The aim of the study was to test whether cataloging public T cell receptors could identify signatures of past pathogen exposure. Using immunosequencing, the study profiled T cell repertoires from 640 or so subjects and related those repertoires to cytomegalovirus serostatus. In addition to the first cohort of around 670 subjects, a separate validation cohort of 120 different subjects was used. To predict cytomegalovirus infection status, the study brought together high-throughput TCR immunosequencing, statistical association of individual TCRs with disease status, and machine learning. A later analysis re-examined previously published TCR beta repertoires from around 670 donors and added high-resolution HLA genotyping to investigate patterns of TCR occurrence. The later analysis used no new phenotypic data to find candidate immune exposures, relying instead on TCR beta sequences and their occurrence across donors. In an earlier analysis of 500 to 650 of the donors, high-throughput TCR beta sequencing was used to judge whether each TCR beta V gene segment behaved as functional or pseudogenic. Donor age, sex, ethnicity and CMV serostatus were compiled together with the repertoire data. A later genetic analysis used genome-wide SNP genotypes for about 55% of the 666 donors, treating that subset as a discovery cohort. All discovery cohort repertoires had been generated on a single sequencing platform. HLA typing covered class I and class II loci at four-digit resolution. Typing coverage varied by locus: about 620-640 donors for A, B, C, DRB1 and DQB1; some 520 for DQA1; nearly 610 for DPA1; approximately 470 for DPB1. Because of strong linkage in the cohort, five DR-DQ haplotypes were treated as single units for association and clustering. Among 398 genotyped donors of the cohort, an average of approximately 240,000 unique TCR beta nucleotide sequences was sequenced per donor, of which approximately 19% were non-productive. Study-level results and caveats: HLA typing was unavailable for some donors at each locus, so association tests used only the typed subset. In a later analysis, HLA-associated TCR beta chains showed more clonal expansion and lower generation probabilities than non-associated chains that were equally common. It was suggested by the authors that the approach could potentially be generalized to other disease states and immunological phenotypes. Some IMGT-functional V segments, including TRBV6-2 and TRBV6-3, could not be told apart with the 87-base-pair reads, so those segments were excluded. Correlated functional status among segregating V segments might be attributable to linkage disequilibrium, but an unknown experimental factor could not be ruled out. About 17 rarely observed V segments, including chromosome 9 orphons, were excluded from the earlier analysis of several hundred of the donors because counts were too low. According to a later analysis, parvovirus B19, influenza, CMV and Epstein-Barr virus appeared linked to several top co-occurrence clusters. Assigning TCR associations to individual alleles was difficult when HLA alleles, especially DR and DQ, strongly co-occurred. The study gave a list of 150 to 200 TCR beta chains associated with cytomegalovirus. In an earlier analysis of under 600 of the donors, most TCR beta V segments were observed in productive rearrangements about 90% or about 30% of the time, broadly matching IMGT annotations. In vitro tests confirmed that a few of the cytomegalovirus-associated TCR beta chains recognize cytomegalovirus antigens. In a later genetic analysis, a missense DCLRE1C variant was associated with V-gene and J-gene trimming of TCR beta chains, and the association was replicated in an independent cohort. In a later analysis, most CMV-associated TCR beta chains were found to appear HLA-restricted, with HLA associations seemingly driven largely by CMV exposure. A cluster of highly shared sequence variants was judged likely to represent a technical artifact of the sequencing pipeline. In this cohort, only TCR beta chains were sequenced, and detectable features were limited by the absence of alpha or paired-chain data. The classifier was reported to diagnose cytomegalovirus status with high specificity and sensitivity in both the original cohort and the validation cohort. According to a later genetic analysis, donors in an Asian-associated ancestry cluster had fewer N-insertions in productive TCRs than the roughly 670-donor mean. A further reported finding was that TCR beta sequences accurately predicted the HLA-A and HLA-B alleles for most subjects in the first cohort. CMV serostatus was the only immune exposure information available for the cohort. Most TCR sequences were observed very rarely across donors, whereas some public TCRs were present in many individuals. Specific HLA alleles were associated with 15,000 to 20,000 TCR beta sequences at a false discovery rate of 0.05 in a later analysis. A later analysis found that TCR association rates varied across HLA loci, with DRB1 alleles showing the most associated TCRs and HLA-C alleles the fewest. Roughly uniform sequencing depth across donors was assumed in presence/absence analyses, although this assumption may not hold.

Library preparation was by the immunoSEQ multiplex PCR assay. For the multiplex PCR, a mixture combining 60 forward primers for TCR Vbeta segments and 13 reverse primers for TCR Jbeta segments was used. The CDR3 region of rearranged TCR beta genes was amplified from genomic DNA by a multiplex PCR assay. On the Illumina HiSeq System, the amplified TCR beta libraries were sequenced as 87-base-pair reads. On the study's bioinformatics: A later analysis tallied roughly 78 million unique TCR beta chains across the 666 repertoires, and approximately 12 million of those chains were shared by two or more donors. Raw reads were error-corrected and collapsed into unique sequences by a nearest-neighbor algorithm in which closely related sequences were merged to remove PCR and sequencing errors. V, D and J gene segments were assigned by aligning CDR3 sequences to IMGT reference sequences. For a sequence to be retained, a match of at least six nucleotides was required to both a V gene segment and a J gene segment. Rearrangements were called productive when the CDR3 lacked stop codons and stayed in frame with V and J; all others were non-productive. Following IMGT convention, CDR3 was defined as the stretch from the second conserved V-encoded cysteine up to the conserved J-encoded phenylalanine. The earlier analysis of about 620 of the donors excluded sequences that lacked an unambiguous match to a single V gene segment. In an earlier analysis of approximately 560 of the donors, a V segment was called functional when productive rearrangements were above 56.7%, and segregating when the standard deviation between donors exceeded 5%. A statistical classification framework was built to diagnose cytomegalovirus status from the catalog of TCR beta chain sequences. In a later analysis, V and J genes were assigned by comparing TCR nucleotide sequences against IMGT/GENE-DB human TR gene sequences. Using the TCRdist pipeline, a later analysis assigned CDR3 sequences along with most-parsimonious VDJ recombination scenarios. In a later analysis, each TCR beta chain was defined by its CDR3 amino acid sequence together with its V-gene family, and reads lacking a unique V-gene family were excluded. A later analysis removed 592 highly shared, low-generation-probability nucleotide sequences to deal with suspected cross-contamination and a sequencing artifact. In a later analysis, a clonal expansion index was calculated for each public chain from normalized within-repertoire ranks of inferred template counts. A later analysis computed generation probabilities with a VDJ recombination model fitted to out-of-frame rearrangements, and checked the results against IGoR. In a later analysis, hypergeometric tests were used to score TCR-TCR, TCR-HLA and TCR-CMV co-occurrence, with a repertoire-size bias correction applied to TCR pairs. False discovery rates were estimated in a later analysis by permuting HLA or CMV assignments 20 times. In a later analysis, co-occurring TCRs were grouped with DBSCAN, and TCRdist sequence similarity was added when clustering was performed within HLA-allele-positive subsets. Repertoires with fewer than 30,000 or more than 120,000 public chains were left out of co-occurrence clustering, as were five repertoires with anomalous nucleotide sharing. TCRdb mirrors the immuneACCESS table, restricted to in-frame sequences. Some clones are absent from its copies; in checked studies, under half trace to an unresolved V gene, and the reason for the others is unknown. V, J and clone size reflect that table, while D and trimming were determined from the DNA. The sample table shows 120,000 or so clones, and 80% are seen once. The ten largest clones add up to around 1.3% of the sample.

Regarding this clone: This clone's antigen is unknown. No base qualities exist here, and no much larger clone lies one base off it.

In total, 500 to 700 healthy bone marrow donors made up the cohort. At the time of sampling, every cohort member was nominally healthy, though immune exposures that went unrecorded were likely present. The donor tested CMV seronegative, placing the donor among the 352 seronegative members of the cohort. Each donor provided a peripheral blood sample, and peripheral blood mononuclear cells were used for TCR beta sequencing. The Qiagen DNeasy Blood Extraction Kit was used to extract genomic DNA from the blood cell samples. The CDR3 starts with the cysteine, ends with the phenylalanine, and has 16 residues. The kept DNA is CDR3 alone, 48 bases in frame from the first base. V loses 5 bases, J loses 2 bases, and the germline ends lie 15 bases apart. CDR1 and CDR2 were assigned from the germline V gene as SGHTA and FQGTGA.

The sequence links TRBV7-3 to TRBJ2-2; the best D guess is TRBD1, with 6 bases matching. Sequencing was performed on PBMCs. The origin of this receptor is a female donor in good health and CMV-seronegative. The DNA is TGTGCCAGCAGCCCATACTGGACAGTTAACACCGGGGAGCTGTTTTTT. Its protein product is CASSPYWTVNTGELFF.